Listed here is a single T cell receptor beta chain. There are 15 residues in the CDR3. Germline CDR1 and CDR2: SGHAT and FQNNGV. Trimming removed 2 bases at V and 2 bases at J, with 10 bases between. The data are from a study of cytomegalovirus exposure and HLA in healthy donors. Both 60 Vbeta primers and 13 Jbeta primers went into the PCR. Method: immunoSEQ multiplex PCR; TCRdb's copy keeps in-frame clones and lacks some. The table records roughly 57,000 clones, around 80% of them present only once. The sequenced sample was PBMCs. The J gene is TRBJ2-1, the V gene TRBV11-2, with D maybe TRBD2 (6 bases). This TCR derives from a man aged 50 to 60 in good health and CMV-seronegative. The CDR3: CASSLTSWTYNEQFF. The CDR3 coding sequence is TGTGCCAGCAGCTTAACTAGCTGGACCTACAATGAGCAGTTCTTC. Supplemented by reference TRBV11-2 and TRBJ2-1, the full variable domain reads EAGVAQSPRYKIIEKRQSVAFWCNPISGHATLYWYQQILGQGPKLLIQFQNNGVVDDSQLPKDRFSAERLKGVDSTLKIQPAKLEDSAVYLCASSLTSWTYNEQFFGPGTRLTVL.